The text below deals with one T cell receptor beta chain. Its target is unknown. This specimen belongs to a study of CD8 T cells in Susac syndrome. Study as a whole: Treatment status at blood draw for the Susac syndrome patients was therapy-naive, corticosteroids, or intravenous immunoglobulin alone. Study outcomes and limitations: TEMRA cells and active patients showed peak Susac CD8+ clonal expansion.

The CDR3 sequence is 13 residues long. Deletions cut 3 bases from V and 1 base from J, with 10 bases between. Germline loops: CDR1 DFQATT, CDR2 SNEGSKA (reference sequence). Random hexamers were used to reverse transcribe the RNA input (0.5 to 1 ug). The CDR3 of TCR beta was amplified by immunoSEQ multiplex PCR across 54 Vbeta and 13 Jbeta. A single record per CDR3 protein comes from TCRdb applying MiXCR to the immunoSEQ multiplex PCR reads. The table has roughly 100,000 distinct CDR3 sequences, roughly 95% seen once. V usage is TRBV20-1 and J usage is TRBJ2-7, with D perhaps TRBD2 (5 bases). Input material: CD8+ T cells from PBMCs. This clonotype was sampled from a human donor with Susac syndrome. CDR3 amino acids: CSASPGGSYEQYF. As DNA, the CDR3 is TGCAGTGCTAGCCCCGGAGGATCCTACGAGCAGTACTTC.